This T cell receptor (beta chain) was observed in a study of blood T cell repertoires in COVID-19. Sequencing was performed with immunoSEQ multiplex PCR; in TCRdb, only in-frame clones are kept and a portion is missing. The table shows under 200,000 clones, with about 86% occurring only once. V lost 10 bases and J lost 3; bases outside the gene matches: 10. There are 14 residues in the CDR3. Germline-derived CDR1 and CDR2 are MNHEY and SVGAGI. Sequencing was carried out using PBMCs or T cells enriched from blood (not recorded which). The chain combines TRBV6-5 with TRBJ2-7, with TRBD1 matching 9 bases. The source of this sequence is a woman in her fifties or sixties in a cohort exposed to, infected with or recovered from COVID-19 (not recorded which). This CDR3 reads CATAPGTGNYEQYF. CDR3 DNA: TGTGCCACCGCCCCCGGGACAGGGAACTACGAGCAGTACTTC.